What follows is one T cell receptor beta chain and its context. The data stem from a study of blood T cell repertoires in COVID-19. On the study more broadly: Samples came from the United States, Italy and Spain, spanning acute and convalescent COVID-19. Sources were T cells, B-cell-depleted T cells, or PBMCs; the material itself was cDNA or gDNA.

The germline CDR1 and CDR2 sequences are SNHLY and FYNNEI. The CDR3 sequence is 12 residues long. Trimming took 4 bases from V and 5 from J; bases not matched to a gene: 0. Produced via immunoSEQ multiplex PCR; TCRdb's table is partial and in-frame only. In the table there are approximately 99,000 clones, roughly 84% of which are singletons. The V gene is TRBV2, the J gene TRBJ1-2; 8 bases agree with TRBD1. The TCR was taken from a man between 65 and 85 years old with active or convalescent COVID-19. The sequencing input was peripheral blood. The CDR3 DNA reads as TGTGCCAGCAGTGGGACAGGGTATGGCTACACCTTC. This translates into CASSGTGYGYTF.